Presented here are 3 T cell receptor beta chains from one specimen sequenced in a study of technical replicates of blood from a handful of donors. Here immunoSEQ multiplex PCR was the method, and the copy in TCRdb shows in-frame clones only, minus some. The table shows tens of thousands of clones, with around 94% occurring only once. The sample taken for sequencing was T cells isolated from PBMCs. The receptors here all came from a human donor in good health.

A single count supports this clone. The chain has TRBV7-2 and TRBJ2-7; 13 positions agree with TRBD2. With 4 bases clipped from V and 3 bases from J, the junction kept 3 bases outside the gene matches. This CDR3 is 15 amino acids long. Per germline, CDR1 SGHTA and CDR2 FQGNSA. In nucleotides, the CDR3 is TGTGCCAGCAGCTCATGGACTAGCGGGAGCTACGAGCAGTACTTC. Translating gives CASSSWTSGSYEQYF.

This chain links TRBV5-6 with TRBJ2-2, with D possibly TRBD1 on 8 matching bases. This CDR3 comprises 15 residues. Trimming removed 6 bases from V and 5 bases from J, with 17 bases in between. Germline CDR1 and CDR2: SGHDT and YYEEEE. CDR3 in DNA: TGTGCCAGCACCTGGACAGGGAGGGTAACCGGGGAGCTGTTTTTT. Encoded protein: CASTWTGRVTGELFF.

The chain joins TRBV28 to TRBJ1-4, with D tentatively TRBD1 (5 bases). The CDR3 has 15 amino acids. Trimming stripped 5 bases from V and 5 bases from J, with 15 bases between. Germline V lookup: CDR1 MDHEN, CDR2 SYDVKM. CDR3 in amino acids: CASSIPGLKNEKLFF. CDR3 nucleotide sequence: TGTGCCAGCAGTATTCCAGGGCTAAAGAATGAAAAACTGTTTTTT.